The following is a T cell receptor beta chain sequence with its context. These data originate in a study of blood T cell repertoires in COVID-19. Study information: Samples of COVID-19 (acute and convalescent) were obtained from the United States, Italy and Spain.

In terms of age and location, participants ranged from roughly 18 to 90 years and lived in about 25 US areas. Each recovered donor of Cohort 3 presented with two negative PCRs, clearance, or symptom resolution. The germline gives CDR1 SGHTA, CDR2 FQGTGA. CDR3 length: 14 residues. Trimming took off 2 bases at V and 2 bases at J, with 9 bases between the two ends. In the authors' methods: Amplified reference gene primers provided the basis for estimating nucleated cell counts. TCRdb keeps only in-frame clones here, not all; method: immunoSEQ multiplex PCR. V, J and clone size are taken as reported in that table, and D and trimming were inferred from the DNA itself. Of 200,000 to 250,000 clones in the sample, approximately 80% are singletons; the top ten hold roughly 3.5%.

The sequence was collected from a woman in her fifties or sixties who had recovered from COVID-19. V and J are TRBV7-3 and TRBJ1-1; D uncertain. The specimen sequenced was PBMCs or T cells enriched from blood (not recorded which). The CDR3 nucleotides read TGTGCCAGCAGCTTAGGCGGAAGTAACACTGAAGCTTTCTTT. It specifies CASSLGGSNTEAFF.